This passage covers 3 T cell receptor beta chains from one sample sequenced in a study of identical twins. TCRdb fed the 5' RACE reads into MiXCR, producing one record per CDR3 protein. The sample lists 500,000 to 700,000 distinct CDR3 sequences, roughly 7.2% occurring once. The same data also contributed to another study, on yellow fever vaccine responses in identical twins.

What was sequenced was PBMCs. Receptor source: a woman aged 18-29 years in good health.

Ten or more counts support this clonotype. The chain combines TRBV11-2 with TRBJ2-1; 12 bases map to TRBD2. The ends lost 11 bases at V and 7 bases at J; junction bases unmatched: 9. In germline, CDR1 is SGHAT, CDR2 FQNNGV. CDR3 length: 14 residues. In DNA form, the CDR3 reads TGTGCCGTTCAGACTAGCGGGAGAGGTAATGAGCAGTTCTTC. Translated: CAVQTSGRGNEQFF.

This sequence joins TRBV5-1 and TRBJ1-5, with TRBD1 as a possible D gene (6 bases). V was pared by 0 bases and J by 6 bases, with 13 bases between. The CDR3 covers 15 residues. Germline V CDR1 and CDR2: SGHRS, YFSETQ. CDR3 nucleotide sequence: TGCGCCAGCAGCTTGGATGGGGGCGTAGGTCAGCCCCAGCATTTT. Translated: CASSLDGGVGQPQHF.

The table lists this clonotype with a few counts. The chain has TRBV7-9 and TRBJ2-7; no clear D gene. The V gene's germline CDR1 is SEHNR and CDR2 FQNEAQ (reference sequence). The CDR3 consists of 13 residues. With 5 bases removed from V and 0 bases from J, the gap between germline ends came to 8 bases. The CDR3 region is CASSARVSYEQYF. In DNA, the CDR3 is TGTGCCAGCAGCGCCCGGGTCTCCTACGAGCAGTACTTC.